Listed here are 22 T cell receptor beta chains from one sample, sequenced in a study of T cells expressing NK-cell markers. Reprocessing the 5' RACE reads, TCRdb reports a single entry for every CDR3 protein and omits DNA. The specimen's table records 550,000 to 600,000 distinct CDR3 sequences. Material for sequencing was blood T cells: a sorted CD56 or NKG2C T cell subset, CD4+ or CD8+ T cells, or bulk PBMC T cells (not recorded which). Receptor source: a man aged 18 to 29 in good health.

The CDR3 protein is CSARARPDRGREYEQFF. This chain links TRBV20-1 with TRBJ2-1; the D call from TCRdb, TRBD1, cannot be confirmed without DNA. Germline values: CDR1 DFQATT, CDR2 SNEGSKA (reference sequence). This CDR3 is built from 17 residues.

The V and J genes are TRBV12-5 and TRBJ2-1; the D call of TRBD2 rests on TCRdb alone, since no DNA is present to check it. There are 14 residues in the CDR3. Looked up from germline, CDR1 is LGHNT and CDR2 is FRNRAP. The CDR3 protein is CASGLETSFDEQFF.

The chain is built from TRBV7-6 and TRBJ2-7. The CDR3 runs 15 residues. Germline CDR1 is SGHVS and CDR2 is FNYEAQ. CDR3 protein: CASSQKYRASNEQYF.

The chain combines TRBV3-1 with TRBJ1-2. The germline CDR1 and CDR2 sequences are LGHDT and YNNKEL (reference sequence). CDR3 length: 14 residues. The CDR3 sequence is CASSLSQASYGYTF.

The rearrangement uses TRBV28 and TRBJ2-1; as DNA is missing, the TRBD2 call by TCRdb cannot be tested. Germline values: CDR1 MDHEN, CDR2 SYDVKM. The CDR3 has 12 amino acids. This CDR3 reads CGIRTSSDEQFF.

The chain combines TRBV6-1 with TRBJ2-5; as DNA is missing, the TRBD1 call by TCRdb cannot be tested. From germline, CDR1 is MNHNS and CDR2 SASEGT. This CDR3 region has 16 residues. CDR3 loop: CASSTTGTGAGETQYF.

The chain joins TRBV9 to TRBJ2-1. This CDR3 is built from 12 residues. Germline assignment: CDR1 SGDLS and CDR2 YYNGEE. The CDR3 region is CASTATENEQFF.

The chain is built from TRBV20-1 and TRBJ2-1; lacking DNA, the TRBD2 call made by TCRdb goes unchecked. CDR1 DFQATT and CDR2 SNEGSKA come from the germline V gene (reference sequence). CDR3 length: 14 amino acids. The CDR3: CSARELAGSNEQFF.

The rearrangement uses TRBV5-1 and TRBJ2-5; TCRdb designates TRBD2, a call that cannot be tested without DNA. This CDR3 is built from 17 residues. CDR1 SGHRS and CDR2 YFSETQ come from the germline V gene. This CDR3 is CASSRGTSGRAEETQYF.

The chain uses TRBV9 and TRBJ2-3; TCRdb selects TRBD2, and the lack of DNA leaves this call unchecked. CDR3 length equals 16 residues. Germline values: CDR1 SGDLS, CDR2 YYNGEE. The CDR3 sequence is CASSGMEGRYTDTQYF.

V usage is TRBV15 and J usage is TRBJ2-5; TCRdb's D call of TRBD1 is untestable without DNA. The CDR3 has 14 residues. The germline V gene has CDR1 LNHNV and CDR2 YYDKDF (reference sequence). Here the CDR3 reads CATSRDRPQETQYF.

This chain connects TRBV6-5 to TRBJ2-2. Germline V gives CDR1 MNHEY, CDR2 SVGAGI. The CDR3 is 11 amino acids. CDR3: CASNNGGELFF.

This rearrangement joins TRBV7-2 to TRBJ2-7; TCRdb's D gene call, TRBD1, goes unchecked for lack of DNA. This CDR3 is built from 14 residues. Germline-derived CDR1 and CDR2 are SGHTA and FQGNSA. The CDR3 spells CASSLRGGEYEQYF.

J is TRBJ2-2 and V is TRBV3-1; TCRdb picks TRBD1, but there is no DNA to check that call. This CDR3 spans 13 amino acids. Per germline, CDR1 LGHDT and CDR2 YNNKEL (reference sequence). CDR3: CASSQDGGGELFF. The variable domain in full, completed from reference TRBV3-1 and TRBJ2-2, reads DTAVSQTPKYLVTQMGNDKSIKCEQNLGHDTMYWYKQDSKKFLKIMFSYNNKELIINETVPNRFSPKSPDKAHLNLHINSLELGDSAVYFCASSQDGGGELFFGEGSRLTVL.

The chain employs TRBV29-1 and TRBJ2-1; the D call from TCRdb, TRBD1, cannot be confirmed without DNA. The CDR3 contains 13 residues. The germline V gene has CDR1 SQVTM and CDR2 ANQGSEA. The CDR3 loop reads CSVELDRAWEQFF.

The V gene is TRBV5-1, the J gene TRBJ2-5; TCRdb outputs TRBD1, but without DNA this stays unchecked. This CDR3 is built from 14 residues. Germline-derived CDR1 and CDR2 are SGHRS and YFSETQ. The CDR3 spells CASSYRGMTETQYF.

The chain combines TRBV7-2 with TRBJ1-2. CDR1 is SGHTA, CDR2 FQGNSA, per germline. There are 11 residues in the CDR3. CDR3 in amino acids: CASSFPTGYTF.

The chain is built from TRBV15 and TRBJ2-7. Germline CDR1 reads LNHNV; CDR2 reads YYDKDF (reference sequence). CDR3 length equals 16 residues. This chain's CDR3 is CATSRPPPGDIGEQYF.

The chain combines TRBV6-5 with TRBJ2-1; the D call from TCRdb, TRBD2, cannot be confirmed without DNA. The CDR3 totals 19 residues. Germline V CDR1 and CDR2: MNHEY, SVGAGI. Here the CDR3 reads CASSSNSGTSGRGVNEQFF.

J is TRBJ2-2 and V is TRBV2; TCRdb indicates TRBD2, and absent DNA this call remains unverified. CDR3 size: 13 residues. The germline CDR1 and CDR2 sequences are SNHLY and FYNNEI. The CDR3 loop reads CASREEGTGELFF.

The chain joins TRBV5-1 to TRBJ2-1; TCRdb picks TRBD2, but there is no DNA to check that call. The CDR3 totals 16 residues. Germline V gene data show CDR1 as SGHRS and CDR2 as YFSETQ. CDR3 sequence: CASSFRTSGTRGEQFF.

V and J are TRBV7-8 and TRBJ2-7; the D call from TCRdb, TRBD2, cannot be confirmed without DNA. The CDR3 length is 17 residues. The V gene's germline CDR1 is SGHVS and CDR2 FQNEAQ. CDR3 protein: CASSLVGVLAPYSEQYF.